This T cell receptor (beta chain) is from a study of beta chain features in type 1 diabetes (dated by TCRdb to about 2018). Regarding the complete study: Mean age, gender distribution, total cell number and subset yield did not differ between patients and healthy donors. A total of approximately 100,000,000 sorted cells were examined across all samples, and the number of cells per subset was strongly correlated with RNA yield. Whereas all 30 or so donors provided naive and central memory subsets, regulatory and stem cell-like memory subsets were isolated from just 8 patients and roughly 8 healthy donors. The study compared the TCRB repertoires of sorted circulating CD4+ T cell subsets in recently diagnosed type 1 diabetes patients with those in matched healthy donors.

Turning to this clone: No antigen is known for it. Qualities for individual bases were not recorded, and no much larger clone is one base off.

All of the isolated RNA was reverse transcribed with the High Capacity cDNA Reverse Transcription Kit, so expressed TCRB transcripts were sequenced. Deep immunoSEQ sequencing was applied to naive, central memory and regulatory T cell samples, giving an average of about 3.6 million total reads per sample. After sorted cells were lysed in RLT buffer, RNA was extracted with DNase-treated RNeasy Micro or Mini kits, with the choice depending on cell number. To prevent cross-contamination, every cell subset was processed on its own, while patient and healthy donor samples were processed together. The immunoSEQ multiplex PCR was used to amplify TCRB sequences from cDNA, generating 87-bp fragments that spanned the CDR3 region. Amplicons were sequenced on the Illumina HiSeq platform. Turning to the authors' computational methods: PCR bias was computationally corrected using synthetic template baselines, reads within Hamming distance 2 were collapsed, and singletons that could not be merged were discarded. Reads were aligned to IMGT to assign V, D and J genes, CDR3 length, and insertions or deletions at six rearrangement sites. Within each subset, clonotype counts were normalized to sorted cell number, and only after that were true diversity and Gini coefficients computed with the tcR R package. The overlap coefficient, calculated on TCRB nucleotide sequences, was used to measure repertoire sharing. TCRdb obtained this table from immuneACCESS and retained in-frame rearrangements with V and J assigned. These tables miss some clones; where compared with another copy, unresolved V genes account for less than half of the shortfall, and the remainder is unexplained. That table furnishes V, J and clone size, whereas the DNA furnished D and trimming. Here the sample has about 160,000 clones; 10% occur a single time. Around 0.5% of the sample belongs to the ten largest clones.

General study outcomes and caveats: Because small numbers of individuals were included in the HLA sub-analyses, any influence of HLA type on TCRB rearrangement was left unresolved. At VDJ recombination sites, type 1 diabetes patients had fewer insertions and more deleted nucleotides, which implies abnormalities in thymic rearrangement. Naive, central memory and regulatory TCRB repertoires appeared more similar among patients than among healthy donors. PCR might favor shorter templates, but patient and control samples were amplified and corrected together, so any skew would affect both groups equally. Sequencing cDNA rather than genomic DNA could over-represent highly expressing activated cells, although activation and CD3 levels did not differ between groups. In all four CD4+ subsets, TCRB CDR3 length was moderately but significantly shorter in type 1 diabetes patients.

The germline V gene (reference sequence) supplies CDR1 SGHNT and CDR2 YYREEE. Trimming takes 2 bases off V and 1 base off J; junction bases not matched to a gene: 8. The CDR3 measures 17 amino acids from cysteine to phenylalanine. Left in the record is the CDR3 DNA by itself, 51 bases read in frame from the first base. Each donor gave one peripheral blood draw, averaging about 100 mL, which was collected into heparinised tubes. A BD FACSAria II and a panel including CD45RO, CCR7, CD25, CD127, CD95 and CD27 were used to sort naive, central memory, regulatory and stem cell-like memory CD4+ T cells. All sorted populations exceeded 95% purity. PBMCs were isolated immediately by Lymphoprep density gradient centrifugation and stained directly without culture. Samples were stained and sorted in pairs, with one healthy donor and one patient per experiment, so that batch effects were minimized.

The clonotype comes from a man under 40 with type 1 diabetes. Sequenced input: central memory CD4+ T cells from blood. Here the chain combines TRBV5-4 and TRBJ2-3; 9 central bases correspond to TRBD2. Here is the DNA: TGTGCCAGCAGCTTCGCGGGAGGGGGGTCTGGCACAGATACGCAGTATTTT. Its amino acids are CASSFAGGGSGTDTQYF.